The rows below give T cell receptor beta chains drawn from one sample of a study of T cells in Graves' hyperthyroidism and ophthalmopathy. TCRdb independently ran MiXCR on the multiplex PCR reads; one entry per CDR3 protein. The sample holds a few hundred thousand distinct CDR3 sequences, about 15% seen once. Source material: blood. All receptors derive from a woman younger than 45 with Graves' hyperthyroidism that later progressed to Graves' ophthalmopathy. CDR3s include the opening cysteine and the closing phenylalanine or tryptophan. Fields, in order: clone size, J gene, V gene, D gene, CDR3 DNA, CDR3 protein. A D gene is named only where the DNA matches it firmly. The listing skips clone size in some rows; elsewhere it reads once, few, many or a size class.

>few|TRBJ1-1|TRBV28|-
TGTGCCAGCAGTTTACCAATCGGGACAAATTCAGGAGCTTTCTTT
CASSLPIGTNSGAFF
>few|TRBJ1-1|TRBV3-1|-
TGTGCCAGCAGCCAAGACTACCAAGAAGCTTTCTTT
CASSQDYQEAFF
>-|TRBJ2-1|TRBV12-3/TRBV12-4|-
TGTGCCAGCAGTCAAGCGCCAATACAGGCGAGCTCCTACAATGAGCAGTTCTTC
CASSQAPIQASSYNEQFF
>many|TRBJ2-3|TRBV25-1|-
TGTGCCAGCAGTGAGCACAGCACAGATACGCAGTATTTT
CASSEHSTDTQYF
>many|TRBJ1-2|TRBV6-1|TRBD1
TGTGCCAGCAGTCCTACGCCGGGACAGGGGTATCTCACCTTC
CASSPTPGQGYLTF
>many|TRBJ2-7|TRBV7-8|TRBD1
TGTGCCAGCAGTTACGGGACAGGGGGGTACGAGCAGTACTTC
CASSYGTGGYEQYF
>many|TRBJ2-7|TRBV12-3/TRBV12-4|-
TGTGCCAGCAGTCGCGCCTACGAGCAGTACTTC
CASSRAYEQYF
>many|TRBJ2-1|TRBV6-1|-
TGTGCCAGCAGAAGGGACCCCCCCTCCTACAATGAGCAGTTCTTC
CASRRDPPSYNEQFF
>many|TRBJ2-2|TRBV6-2/TRBV6-3|TRBD1
TGTGCCAGCAGTTACTTACAGGGGGCTACCGGGGAGCTGTTTTTT
CASSYLQGATGELFF
>many|TRBJ1-6|TRBV11-3|-
TGTGCCAGCAGTTTGGGGACGGGCCATACGTGGTCACCCCTCCACTTT
CASSLGTGHTWSPLHF
>-|TRBJ2-3|TRBV6-1|TRBD2
TGTGCCAGCACCGGACTAGCGGGACGTGATACGCAGTATTTT
CASTGLAGRDTQYF
>many|TRBJ1-5|TRBV30|TRBD1
TGTGCCTGGAGCCCCGGGACAGGGGGCTGGGAGCCCCAGCATTTT
CAWSPGTGGWEPQHF
>many|TRBJ1-2|TRBV30|-
TGTGCCTGGAGGACCGCCGGCTATGGCTACACCTTC
CAWRTAGYGYTF
>-|TRBJ1-4|TRBV5-1|-
TGCGCCAGCAGATCCGATTCAGTGGGAAAACTGTTTTTT
CASRSDSVGKLFF
>many|TRBJ1-5|TRBV20-1|-
TGCAGTGCTAGAGGACACCGCGGGAAGCCCCAGCATTTT
CSARGHRGKPQHF
>many|TRBJ2-2|TRBV27|-
TGTGCCAGCAGTTTCGGAGCAGCCCGCACCGGGGAGCTGTTTTTT
CASSFGAARTGELFF
>many|TRBJ2-7|TRBV7-2|TRBD2
TGTGCCAGCAGAGCGGGGCAGCGCTACGAGCAGTACTTC
CASRAGQRYEQYF
>-|TRBJ2-5|TRBV19|TRBD2
TGTGCCAGTAGCAAAGGGGGACTAGCGGGAGTATCAGAGACCCAGTACTTC
CASSKGGLAGVSETQYF
>-|TRBJ1-5|TRBV19|-
TGTGCCACTGCCGGTGGGTACAGCAATCAGCCCCAGCATTTT
CATAGGYSNQPQHF
>-|TRBJ2-7|TRBV6-2/TRBV6-3|-
TGTGCCAGCAGTTACATGTTCGAGTCCTACGAGCAGTGCTTC
CASSYMFESYEQCF
>few|TRBJ2-1|TRBV5-1|TRBD1
TGCGCCAGCAGCTTGCCCACAGGGGCGACCAATGAGCAGTTCTTC
CASSLPTGATNEQFF
>many|TRBJ1-3|TRBV20-1|-
TGCAGTGCCCGAGTCAGTGGAAACACCATATATTTT
CSARVSGNTIYF
>-|TRBJ2-3|TRBV13|-
TGTGCCAGCAGATCTTCTAAGAGGAGTGTGACAGATACGCACTATTTT
CASRSSKRSVTDTHYF
>many|TRBJ1-4|TRBV7-6|-
TGTGCCAGCAGCAACCGGGACTCAGAAAAACTGTTTTTT
CASSNRDSEKLFF
>many|TRBJ2-5|TRBV20-1|-
TGCAGTGCTAGAGACCTCCGGGGTCCCCCTCAAGAGACCCAGTACTTC
CSARDLRGPPQETQYF